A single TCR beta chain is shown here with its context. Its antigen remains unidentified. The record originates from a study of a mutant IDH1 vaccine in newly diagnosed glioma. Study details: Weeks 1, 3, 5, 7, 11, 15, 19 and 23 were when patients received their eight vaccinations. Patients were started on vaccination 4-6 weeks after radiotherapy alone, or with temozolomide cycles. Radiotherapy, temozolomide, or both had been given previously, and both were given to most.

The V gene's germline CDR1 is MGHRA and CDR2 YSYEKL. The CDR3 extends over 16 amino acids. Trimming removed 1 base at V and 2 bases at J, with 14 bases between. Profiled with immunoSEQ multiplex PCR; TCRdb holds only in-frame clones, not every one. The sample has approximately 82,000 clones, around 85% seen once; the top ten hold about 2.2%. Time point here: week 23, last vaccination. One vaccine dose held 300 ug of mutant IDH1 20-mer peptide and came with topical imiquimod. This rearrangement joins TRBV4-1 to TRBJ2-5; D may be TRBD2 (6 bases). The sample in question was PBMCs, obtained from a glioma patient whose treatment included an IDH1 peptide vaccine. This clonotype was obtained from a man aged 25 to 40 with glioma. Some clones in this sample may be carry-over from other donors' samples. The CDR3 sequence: CASSQGRGLEQETQYF. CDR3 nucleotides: TGCGCCAGCAGCCAAGGTCGGGGACTGGAACAAGAGACCCAGTACTTC.